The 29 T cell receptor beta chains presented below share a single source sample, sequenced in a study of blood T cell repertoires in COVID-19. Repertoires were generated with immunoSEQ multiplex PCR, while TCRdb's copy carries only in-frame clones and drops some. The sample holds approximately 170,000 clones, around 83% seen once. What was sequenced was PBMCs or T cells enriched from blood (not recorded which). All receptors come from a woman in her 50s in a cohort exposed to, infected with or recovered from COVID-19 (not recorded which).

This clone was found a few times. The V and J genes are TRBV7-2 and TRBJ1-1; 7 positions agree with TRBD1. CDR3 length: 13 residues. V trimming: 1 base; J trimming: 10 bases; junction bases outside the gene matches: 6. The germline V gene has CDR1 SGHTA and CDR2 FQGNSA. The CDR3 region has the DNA TGTGCCAGCAGCTTAGAGGGGGCGCGTCGAGCTTTCTTT. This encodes CASSLEGARRAFF. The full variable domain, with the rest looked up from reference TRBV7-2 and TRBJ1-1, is GAGVSQSPSNKVTEKGKDVELRCDPISGHTALYWYRQSLGQGLEFLIYFQGNSAPDKSGLPSDRFSAERTGGSVSTLTIQRTQQEDSAVYLCASSLEGARRAFFGQGTRLTVV.

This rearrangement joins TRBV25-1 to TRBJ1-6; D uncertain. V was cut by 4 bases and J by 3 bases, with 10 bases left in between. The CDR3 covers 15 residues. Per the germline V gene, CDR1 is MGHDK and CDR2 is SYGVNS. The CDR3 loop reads CASSAPEDYNSPLHF. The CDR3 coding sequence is TGTGCCAGCAGTGCGCCGGAGGACTATAATTCACCCCTCCACTTT.

The CDR3 spells CASSLVGTGGADGYTF. CDR3 bases: TGTGCCAGCAGTTTAGTCGGGACAGGGGGCGCGGATGGCTACACCTTC. The chain is built from TRBV28 and TRBJ1-2, with 12 bases fitting TRBD1. CDR3 length equals 16 residues. Losses at the gene ends were 2 bases for V and 6 bases for J; bases not matched to a gene: 7. Germline V gives CDR1 MDHEN, CDR2 SYDVKM.

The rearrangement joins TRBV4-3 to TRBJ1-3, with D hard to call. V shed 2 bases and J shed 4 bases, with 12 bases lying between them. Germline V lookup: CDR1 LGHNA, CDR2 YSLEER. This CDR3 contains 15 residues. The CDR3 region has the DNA TGCGCCAGCAGCCAAACCCAGACTCGGGGAAACACCATATATTTT. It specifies CASSQTQTRGNTIYF.

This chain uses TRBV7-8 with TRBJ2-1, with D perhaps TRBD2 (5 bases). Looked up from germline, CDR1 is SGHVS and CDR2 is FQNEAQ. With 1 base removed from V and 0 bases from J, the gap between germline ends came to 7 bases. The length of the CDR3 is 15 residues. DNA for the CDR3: TGTGCCAGCAGCTTAGGGGCGGGCTCCTACAATGAGCAGTTCTTC. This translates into CASSLGAGSYNEQFF. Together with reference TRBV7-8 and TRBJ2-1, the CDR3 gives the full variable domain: GAGVSQSPRYKVAKRGQDVALRCDPISGHVSLFWYQQALGQGPEFLTYFQNEAQLDKSGLPSDRFFAERPEGSVSTLKIQRTQQEDSAVYLCASSLGAGSYNEQFFGPGTRLTVL.

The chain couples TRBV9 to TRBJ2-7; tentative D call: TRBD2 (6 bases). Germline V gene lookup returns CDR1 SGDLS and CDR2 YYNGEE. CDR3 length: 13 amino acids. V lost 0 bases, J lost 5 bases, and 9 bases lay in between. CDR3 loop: CASSVGTGDEQYF. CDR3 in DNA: TGTGCCAGCAGCGTAGGGACGGGGGACGAGCAGTACTTC.

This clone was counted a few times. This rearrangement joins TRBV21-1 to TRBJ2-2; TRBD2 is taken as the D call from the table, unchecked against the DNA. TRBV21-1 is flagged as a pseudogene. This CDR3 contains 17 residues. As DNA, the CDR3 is TGTGCCAGCAGCCCCTTAGGACTAGCGGGGGACACCGGGGAGCTGTTTTTT. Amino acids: CASSPLGLAGDTGELFF.

The CDR3 sequence is CASSTPRQGSGANVLTF. The CDR3 region has the DNA TGTGCCAGCAGCACTCCCCGACAGGGCTCTGGGGCCAACGTCCTGACTTTC. V gene TRBV7-3 combines with J gene TRBJ2-6; the match to TRBD1 covers 7 bases. Trimming took 5 bases from V and 0 from J; bases not matched to a gene: 7. The CDR3 is made up of 17 amino acids. Per germline, CDR1 SGHTA and CDR2 FQGTGA.

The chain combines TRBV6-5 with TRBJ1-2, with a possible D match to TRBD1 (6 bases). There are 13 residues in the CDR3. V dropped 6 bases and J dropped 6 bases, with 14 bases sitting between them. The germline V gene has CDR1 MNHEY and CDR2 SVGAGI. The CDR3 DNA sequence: TGTGCCAGCAGCGTTACAGGGATAGATGGCTACACCTTC. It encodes CASSVTGIDGYTF.

The chain's CDR3 is CASSGQGQGSTGYGYTF. CDR3 in DNA: TGTGCCAGCAGTGGGCAAGGACAGGGTTCCACTGGGTATGGCTACACCTTC. V usage is TRBV2 and J usage is TRBJ1-2, with 8 bases identical to TRBD1. The CDR3 runs 17 residues. The V segment lost 4 bases and the J segment 5 bases; nucleotides outside the gene matches: 15. The V gene's germline CDR1 is SNHLY and CDR2 FYNNEI.

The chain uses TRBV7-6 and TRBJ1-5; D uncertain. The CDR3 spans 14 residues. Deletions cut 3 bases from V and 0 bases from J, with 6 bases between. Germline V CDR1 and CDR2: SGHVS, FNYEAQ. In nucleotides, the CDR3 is TGTGCCAGCAGCTTGATCAGTAGCAATCAGCCCCAGCATTTT. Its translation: CASSLISSNQPQHF.

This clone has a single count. The CDR3 region is CASSLPGTGRYEQYF. CDR3 DNA sequence: TGTGCCAGCAGCTTGCCTGGGACAGGACGATACGAGCAGTACTTC. The chain links TRBV7-2 to TRBJ2-7; 8 bases agree with TRBD1. Trimming at V came to 3 bases and at J to 4 bases, leaving 8 bases not matched to a gene. The CDR3 sequence is 15 residues long. CDR1 and CDR2 (germline): SGHTA, FQGNSA. The full variable domain, rest sourced from reference TRBV7-2 and TRBJ2-7, is GAGVSQSPSNKVTEKGKDVELRCDPISGHTALYWYRQSLGQGLEFLIYFQGNSAPDKSGLPSDRFSAERTGGSVSTLTIQRTQQEDSAVYLCASSLPGTGRYEQYFGPGTRLTVT.

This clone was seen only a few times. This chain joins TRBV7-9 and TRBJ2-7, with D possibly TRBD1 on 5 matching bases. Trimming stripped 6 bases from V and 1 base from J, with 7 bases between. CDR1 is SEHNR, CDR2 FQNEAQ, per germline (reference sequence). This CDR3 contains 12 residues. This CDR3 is CASRTESYEQYF. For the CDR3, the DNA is TGTGCCAGCAGGACAGAATCCTACGAGCAGTACTTC.

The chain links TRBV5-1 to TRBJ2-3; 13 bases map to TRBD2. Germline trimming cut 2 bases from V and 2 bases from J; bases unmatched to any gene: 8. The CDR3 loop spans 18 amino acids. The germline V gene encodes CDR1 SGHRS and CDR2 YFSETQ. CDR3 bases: TGCGCCAGCAGCTTAGGACTAGCGGGAGCGGGGGTCACAGATACGCAGTATTTT. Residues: CASSLGLAGAGVTDTQYF.

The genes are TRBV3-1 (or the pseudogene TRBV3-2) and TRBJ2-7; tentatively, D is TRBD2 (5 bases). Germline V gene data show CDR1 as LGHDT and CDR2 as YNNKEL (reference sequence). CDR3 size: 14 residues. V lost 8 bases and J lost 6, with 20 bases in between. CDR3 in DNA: TGTGCCAGCTCTTTGTCGGGGTCTGGGCTCGAGCAGTACTTC. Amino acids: CASSLSGSGLEQYF.

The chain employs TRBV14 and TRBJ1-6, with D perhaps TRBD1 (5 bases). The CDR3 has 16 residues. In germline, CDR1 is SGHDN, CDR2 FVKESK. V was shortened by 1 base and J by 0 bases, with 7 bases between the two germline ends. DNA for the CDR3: TGTGCCAGCAGCCAAGGGGGCGTCTCCTATAATTCACCCCTCCACTTT. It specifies CASSQGGVSYNSPLHF.

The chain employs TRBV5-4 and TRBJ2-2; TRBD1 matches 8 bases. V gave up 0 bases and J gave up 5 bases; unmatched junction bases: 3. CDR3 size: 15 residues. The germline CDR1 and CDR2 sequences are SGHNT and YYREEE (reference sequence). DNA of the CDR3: TGTGCCAGCAGCTTGGAAACAGGGGGTACCGGGGAGCTGTTTTTT. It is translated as CASSLETGGTGELFF.

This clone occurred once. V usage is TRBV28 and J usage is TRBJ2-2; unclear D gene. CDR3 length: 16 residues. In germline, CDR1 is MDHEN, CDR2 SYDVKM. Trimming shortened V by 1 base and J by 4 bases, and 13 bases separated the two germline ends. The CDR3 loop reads CASSLLGRMFTGELFF. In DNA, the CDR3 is TGTGCCAGCAGTTTATTAGGCAGGATGTTCACCGGGGAGCTGTTTTTT.

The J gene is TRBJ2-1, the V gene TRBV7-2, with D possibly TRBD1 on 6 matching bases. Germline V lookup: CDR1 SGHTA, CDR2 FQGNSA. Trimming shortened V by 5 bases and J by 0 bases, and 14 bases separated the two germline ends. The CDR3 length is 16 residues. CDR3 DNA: TGTGCCAGCAGCGCGGACAGCTCAAGCTCCTACAATGAGCAGTTCTTC. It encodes CASSADSSSSYNEQFF.

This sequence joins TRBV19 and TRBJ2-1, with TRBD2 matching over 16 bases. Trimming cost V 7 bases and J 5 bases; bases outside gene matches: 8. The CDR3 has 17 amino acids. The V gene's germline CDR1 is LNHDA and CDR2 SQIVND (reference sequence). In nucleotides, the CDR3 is TGTGCCAGTAAGGGGACTAGCGGGAGGGCCTACCACAATGAGCAGTTCTTC. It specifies CASKGTSGRAYHNEQFF.

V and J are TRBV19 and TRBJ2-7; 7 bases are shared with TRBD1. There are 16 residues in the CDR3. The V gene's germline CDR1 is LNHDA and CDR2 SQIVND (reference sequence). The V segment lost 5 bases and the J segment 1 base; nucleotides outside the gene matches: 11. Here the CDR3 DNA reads TGTGCCAGTAGTCCCGGATTCGACAGGGTATCCTACGAGCAGTACTTC. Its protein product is CASSPGFDRVSYEQYF. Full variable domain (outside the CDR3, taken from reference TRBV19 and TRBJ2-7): DGGITQSPKYLFRKEGQNVTLSCEQNLNHDAMYWYRQDPGQGLRLIYYSQIVNDFQKGDIAEGYSVSREKKESFPLTVTSAQKNPTAFYLCASSPGFDRVSYEQYFGPGTRLTVT.

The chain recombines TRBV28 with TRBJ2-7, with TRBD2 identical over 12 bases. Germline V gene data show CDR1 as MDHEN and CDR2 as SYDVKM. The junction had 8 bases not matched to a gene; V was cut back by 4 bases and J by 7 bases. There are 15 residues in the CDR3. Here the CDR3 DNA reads TGTGCCAGCAGTTCGCCGACTAGCGGGGGTCTTGAGCAGTACTTC. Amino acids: CASSSPTSGGLEQYF. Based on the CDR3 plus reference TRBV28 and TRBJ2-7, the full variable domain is DVKVTQSSRYLVKRTGEKVFLECVQDMDHENMFWYRQDPGLGLRLIYFSYDVKMKEKGDIPEGYSVSREKKERFSLILESASTNQTSMYLCASSSPTSGGLEQYFGPGTRLTVT.

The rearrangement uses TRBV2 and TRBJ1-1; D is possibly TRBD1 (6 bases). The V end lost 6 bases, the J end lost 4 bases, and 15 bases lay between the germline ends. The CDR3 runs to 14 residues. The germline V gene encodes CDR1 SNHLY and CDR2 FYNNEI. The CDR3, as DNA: TGTGCCAGCAGGGACAGCCCTTTGGGCACTGAAGCTTTCTTT. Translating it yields CASRDSPLGTEAFF. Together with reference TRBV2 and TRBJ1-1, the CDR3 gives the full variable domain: EPEVTQTPSHQVTQMGQEVILRCVPISNHLYFYWYRQILGQKVEFLVSFYNNEISEKSEIFDDQFSVERPDGSNFTLKIRSTKLEDSAMYFCASRDSPLGTEAFFGQGTRLTVV.

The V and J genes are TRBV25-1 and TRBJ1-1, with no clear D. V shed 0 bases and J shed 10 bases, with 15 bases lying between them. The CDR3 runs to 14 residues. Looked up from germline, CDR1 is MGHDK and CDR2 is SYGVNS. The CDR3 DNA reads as TGTGCCAGCAGTGAATATACATCCTTCGGAGTAGCTTTCTTT. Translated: CASSEYTSFGVAFF.

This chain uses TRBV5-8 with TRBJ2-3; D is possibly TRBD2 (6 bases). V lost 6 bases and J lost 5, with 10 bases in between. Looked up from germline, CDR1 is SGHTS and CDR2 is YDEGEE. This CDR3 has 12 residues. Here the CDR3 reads CASTPAGDTQYF. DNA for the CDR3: TGTGCCAGCACCCCAGCGGGAGATACGCAGTATTTT. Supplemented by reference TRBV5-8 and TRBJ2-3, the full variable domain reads EAGVTQSPTHLIKTRGQQATLRCSPISGHTSVYWYQQALGLGLQFLLWYDEGEERNRGNFPPRFSGRQFPNYSSELNVNALELEDSALYLCASTPAGDTQYFGPGTRLTVL.

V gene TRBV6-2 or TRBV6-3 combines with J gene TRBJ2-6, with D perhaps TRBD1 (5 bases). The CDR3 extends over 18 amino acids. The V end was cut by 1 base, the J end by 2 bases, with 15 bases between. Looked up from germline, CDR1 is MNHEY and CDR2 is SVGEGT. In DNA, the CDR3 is TGTGCCAGCAGTTACTATGGGGCGTATCTTGCTGGGGCCAACGTCCTGACTTTC. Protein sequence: CASSYYGAYLAGANVLTF.

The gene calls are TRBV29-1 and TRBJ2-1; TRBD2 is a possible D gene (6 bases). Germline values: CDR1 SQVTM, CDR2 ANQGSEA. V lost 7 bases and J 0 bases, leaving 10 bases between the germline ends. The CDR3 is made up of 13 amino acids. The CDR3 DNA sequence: TGCAGCGGGGGACTGAGCTCCTACAATGAGCAGTTCTTC. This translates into CSGGLSSYNEQFF.

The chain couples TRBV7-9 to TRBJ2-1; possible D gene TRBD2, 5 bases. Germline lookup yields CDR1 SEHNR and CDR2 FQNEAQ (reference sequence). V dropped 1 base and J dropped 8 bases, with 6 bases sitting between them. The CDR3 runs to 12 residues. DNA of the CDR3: TGTGCCAGCAGCTTAGTGGGAGATGAGCAGTTCTTC. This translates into CASSLVGDEQFF.

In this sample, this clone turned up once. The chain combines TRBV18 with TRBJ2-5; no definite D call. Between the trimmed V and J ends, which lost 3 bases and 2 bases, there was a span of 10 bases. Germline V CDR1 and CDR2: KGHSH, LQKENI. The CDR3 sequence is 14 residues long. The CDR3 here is CASSPPATQETQYF. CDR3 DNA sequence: TGTGCCAGCTCACCCCCCGCCACACAAGAGACCCAGTACTTC.